This TCR beta chain is drawn from a study of sequential checkpoint blockade in melanoma. Treatment reported: randomized to nivolumab then ipilimumab (arm A) or the reverse (arm B). The repertoire was sequenced with immunoSEQ multiplex PCR; TCRdb's copy has only in-frame clones and lacks some. The sample contains some 17,000 clones, 60% to 70% of which appear only once. The CDR3 runs 13 residues. Germline CDR1 reads SGDLS; CDR2 reads YYNGEE. Trimming cost V 4 bases and J 7 bases, with 9 bases left between them. The source of this sequence is a human donor with melanoma. The chain combines TRBV9 with TRBJ1-6; the D is unclear. This sample comprised CD8+ T cells sorted from blood (inferred from file names), obtained from a patient given nivolumab and ipilimumab in sequence. The CDR3 nucleotides are TGTGCCAGCAGCCCGGGTGGGAATTCACCCCTCCACTTT. Translation gives CASSPGGNSPLHF.